The entry below describes one T cell receptor beta chain. Its recognized antigen is unknown. The sample holds no much larger clone one base away, and base qualities are not on file. These data come from a study of blood T cell repertoires in COVID-19 (TCRdb year 2020). Background on the whole study: Samples from collaborators originated in the United States, Italy and Spain and spanned both the acute and convalescent phases of COVID-19. The material from the prospective study consisted of cDNA or gDNA derived from T cells, B-cell-depleted T cells, or PBMCs. Subjects who had been exposed to COVID-19, were actively infected with it, or had recovered from it provided the deeply sampled blood TCRbeta repertoires that made up the dataset. The repertoires were made available in a free public database intended to serve as a resource for research on the immune response to SARS-CoV-2. Samples came from the ongoing ImmuneRACE study (first 160 participants) plus 1,254 subjects from 6 global collaborators. Nearly every sample came with metadata listing a de-identified subject ID, COVID-19 status, age in years and sex. Where available, HLA class I and class II types were obtained from metadata supplied by the sample provider rather than from assay-based typing.

What the authors observed across the whole study: How much clinical and demographic metadata was included differed by source and by participant, and the metadata was provided uncurated.

Collaborating institutions collected whole blood in K2EDTA tubes following their own protocols. For TCRbeta analysis, collaborators shipped samples in one of three forms: frozen whole blood, isolated PBMCs, or DNA extracted from either of those sample types. TCRbeta CDR3 regions were amplified from genomic DNA by means of the immunoSEQ Assay, a bias-controlled multiplex PCR. The authors' analysis ran thus. The number of nucleated cells in each sample was estimated from the amplification of reference gene primers within the assay. To quantify the absolute abundance of each unique TCRbeta CDR3 rearrangement, sequence reads were collapsed and filtered. For each sample, productive Simpson clonality was calculated by taking the square root of Simpson's diversity index across productive rearrangements. TCRdb obtained this table from immuneACCESS and retained in-frame rearrangements with V and J assigned. These tables miss some clones; where compared with another copy, unresolved V genes account for less than half of the shortfall, and the remainder is unexplained. That table furnishes V, J and clone size, whereas the DNA furnished D and trimming. Present in this sample are about 150,000 clones, more than 80% of which were seen just once. 7.5% to 9.5% of the sample belongs to the ten largest clones.

Measured from the cysteine to the phenylalanine, the CDR3 is 15 residues long. Only the CDR3 part of the read is kept: 45 bases, read in frame from the first base. CDR1 and CDR2, per the germline V gene (reference sequence), are GTSNPN and SVGIG. Unmatched junction bases come to 5, with V trimmed by 2 bases and J by 6 bases. The clonotype comes from a human donor with acute or convalescent COVID-19. The donor label of this sample is uncertain. The source material was peripheral blood. The chain employs TRBV30 and TRBJ1-6, with 9 junctional bases fitting TRBD1. The sequenced DNA is TGTGCCTGGAGTAGCCGGGACAGGGCTAATTCACCCCTCCACTTT. Its translation is CAWSSRDRANSPLHF.